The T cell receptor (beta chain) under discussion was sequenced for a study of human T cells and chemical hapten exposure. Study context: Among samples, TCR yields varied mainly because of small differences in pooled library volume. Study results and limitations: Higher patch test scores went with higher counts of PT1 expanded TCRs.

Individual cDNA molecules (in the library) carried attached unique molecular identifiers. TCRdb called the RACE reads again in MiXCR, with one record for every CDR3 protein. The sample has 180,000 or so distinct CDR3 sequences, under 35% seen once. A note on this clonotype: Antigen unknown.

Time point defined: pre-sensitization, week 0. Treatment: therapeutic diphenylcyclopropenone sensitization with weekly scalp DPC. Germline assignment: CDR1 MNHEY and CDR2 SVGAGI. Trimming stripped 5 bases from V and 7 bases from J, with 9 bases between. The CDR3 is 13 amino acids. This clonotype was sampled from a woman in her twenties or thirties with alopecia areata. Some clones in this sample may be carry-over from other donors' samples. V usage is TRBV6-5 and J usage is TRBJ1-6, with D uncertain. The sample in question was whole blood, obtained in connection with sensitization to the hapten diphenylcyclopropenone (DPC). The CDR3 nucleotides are TGTGCCAGCAGTCGGCAGGAGAATTCACCCCTCCACTTT. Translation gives CASSRQENSPLHF.